This T cell receptor beta chain was identified in a study of cytomegalovirus exposure and HLA in healthy donors. Overall study findings and caveats: Later examination showed HLA-associated TCR beta chains had greater clonal expansion than equally common others.

In regard to this clone: Its target is unknown.

The PCR had 60 Vbeta and 13 Jbeta primers. The assay was immunoSEQ multiplex PCR, and TCRdb's table has in-frame clones only and misses some. The table includes about 180,000 clones, roughly 77% detected once. The CDR3 is 14 residues long. The germline V gene has CDR1 MNHNY and CDR2 SVGAGI (reference sequence). Trimming at V came to 11 bases and at J to 5 bases, leaving 9 bases not matched to a gene. This clonotype originated in a woman aged 25 to 39 in good health and CMV-seronegative. Sequenced: PBMCs. This chain uses TRBV6-6 with TRBJ1-6, with 7 bases fitting TRBD1. CDR3 amino acids: CAGWDSLDNSPLHF. For the CDR3, the DNA is TGTGCCGGATGGGACAGTCTTGATAATTCACCCCTCCACTTT.